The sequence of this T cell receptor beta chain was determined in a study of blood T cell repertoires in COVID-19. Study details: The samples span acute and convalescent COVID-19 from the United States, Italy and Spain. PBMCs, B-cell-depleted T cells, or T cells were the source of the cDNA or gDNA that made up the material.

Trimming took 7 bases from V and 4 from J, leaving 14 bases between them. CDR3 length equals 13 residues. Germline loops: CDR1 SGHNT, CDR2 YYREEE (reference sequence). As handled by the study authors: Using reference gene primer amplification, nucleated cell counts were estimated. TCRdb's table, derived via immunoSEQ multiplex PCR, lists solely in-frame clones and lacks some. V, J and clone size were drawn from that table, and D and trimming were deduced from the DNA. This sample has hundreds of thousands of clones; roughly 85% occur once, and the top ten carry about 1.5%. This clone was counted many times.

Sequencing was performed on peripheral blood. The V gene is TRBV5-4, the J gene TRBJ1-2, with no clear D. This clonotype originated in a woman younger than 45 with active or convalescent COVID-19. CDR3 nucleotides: TGTGCCAGCGGAACAGACCTAACCTATGGCTACACCTTC. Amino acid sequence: CASGTDLTYGYTF.